The 24 T cell receptor beta chains presented below share a single source sample, sequenced in a study of T-cell reconstitution after alpha-beta-depleted transplantation in children. Library preparation (for TCRbeta) was performed with unique molecular identifiers. MiXCR was run by TCRdb on the PCR reads, yielding one entry per CDR3 protein. The sample carries about 350,000 distinct CDR3 sequences, more than 10% recorded once. Sequenced here: PBMCs, sampled from the stem cell graft. The receptors derive from a human donor who donated a stem cell graft to a child with Fanconi anemia.

This clonotype showed up many times. This chain joins TRBV6-2 or TRBV6-3 and TRBJ2-7; D tentatively reads TRBD1 or TRBD2 (5 bases each). Germline V gene sequence: CDR1 MNHEY, CDR2 SVGEGT. The V gene lost 8 bases and the J gene lost 3 bases, with 8 bases spanning the gap. This CDR3 is built from 11 residues. CDR3 region: CASGGYYEQYF. The CDR3 DNA is TGTGCCAGCGGGGGTTACTACGAGCAGTACTTC.

V usage is TRBV11-2 and J usage is TRBJ2-3, with TRBD2 identical over 8 bases. V gave up 1 base and J gave up 4 bases; unmatched junction bases: 7. The germline CDR1 and CDR2 sequences are SGHAT and FQNNGV. This CDR3 is built from 16 residues. DNA of the CDR3: TGTGCCAGCAGCTTAGGATCCCGGGGGGGAGCAGATACGCAGTATTTT. Residues: CASSLGSRGGADTQYF.

The V and J genes are TRBV27 and TRBJ2-5; D is perhaps TRBD2 (5 bases). The CDR3 length is 12 residues. V lost 8 bases and J 7 bases, leaving 14 bases between the germline ends. Per germline, CDR1 MNHEY and CDR2 SMNVEV (reference sequence). CDR3 DNA: TGTGCCAGCGGTGAGGGAAGAGGGACCCAGTACTTC. Translating it yields CASGEGRGTQYF.

This clonotype was detected only a few times. This chain joins TRBV7-8 and TRBJ2-1, with D tentatively TRBD2 (6 bases). V shed 4 bases and J shed 6 bases, with 13 bases lying between them. Germline CDR1 is SGHVS and CDR2 is FQNEAQ. CDR3 length: 14 amino acids. CDR3 amino acids: CASSSFGGVNEQFF. CDR3 DNA sequence: TGTGCCAGCAGCTCGTTCGGGGGAGTCAATGAGCAGTTCTTC. Full variable domain (outside the CDR3, taken from reference TRBV7-8 and TRBJ2-1): GAGVSQSPRYKVAKRGQDVALRCDPISGHVSLFWYQQALGQGPEFLTYFQNEAQLDKSGLPSDRFFAERPEGSVSTLKIQRTQQEDSAVYLCASSSFGGVNEQFFGPGTRLTVL.

Many counts were recorded for this clonotype. This chain links TRBV5-1 with TRBJ2-5; 7 bases map to TRBD2. The germline gives CDR1 SGHRS, CDR2 YFSETQ. Trimming at V came to 3 bases and at J to 6 bases, leaving 8 bases not matched to a gene. There are 14 residues in the CDR3. In DNA form, the CDR3 reads TGCGCCAGCAGCTCGACAGTGGGGGGGAAGACCCAGTACTTC. It encodes CASSSTVGGKTQYF.

This clonotype was counted a few times. The J gene is TRBJ2-1, the V gene TRBV2; TRBD1 is a possible D gene (5 bases). Between the trimmed V and J ends, which lost 8 bases and 4 bases, there was a span of 12 bases. The germline CDR1 and CDR2 sequences are SNHLY and FYNNEI. CDR3 length equals 13 residues. CDR3 nucleotides: TGTGCCAGCGAGCAGGACACGTACAATGAGCAGTTCTTC. It translates to CASEQDTYNEQFF.

This clonotype turned up a few times. The chain recombines TRBV20-1 with TRBJ1-1; D not resolved. Germline CDR1 is DFQATT and CDR2 is SNEGSKA (reference sequence). This CDR3 is 13 amino acids long. Trimming removed 1 base from V and 4 bases from J, with 10 bases in between. The CDR3 DNA follows: TGCAGTGCTAGAGGTCCCGTCAGCACTGAAGCTTTCTTT. It codes for CSARGPVSTEAFF.

As to this clonotype: The CDR3 does not close with the conserved phenylalanine or tryptophan, likely indicating a read error. The gene calls are TRBV6-5 and TRBJ1-1; 10 nucleotides line up with TRBD1. With 0 bases clipped from V and 0 bases from J, the junction kept 4 bases outside the gene matches. Germline V gives CDR1 MNHEY, CDR2 SVGAGI. CDR3 length: 17 amino acids. CDR3 region: CASSYSMTGGLNTEAFS. The CDR3 DNA reads TGTGCCAGCAGTTACTCGATGACAGGGGGCCTGAACACTGAAGCTTTCTCT.

This clonotype was detected many times. The V gene is TRBV11-2, the J gene TRBJ2-1; D is unresolved. This CDR3 has 14 amino acids. The germline V and J ends were trimmed by 3 bases and 5 bases, with 11 bases remaining between them. Germline V gene data show CDR1 as SGHAT and CDR2 as FQNNGV. The DNA for the CDR3 is TGTGCCAGCAGCTTCGAGGCGAACAACAATGAGCAGTTCTTC. Amino acids: CASSFEANNNEQFF.

This clonotype was found many times. The chain links TRBV12-3 or TRBV12-4 to TRBJ2-7; perhaps TRBD1 as D (5 bases). Trimming pared 5 bases from V and 2 bases from J, leaving 19 bases between. This CDR3 contains 16 residues. DNA of the CDR3: TGTGCCAGCAGTGTTGGGCAGGGATTTAATCCCTACGAGCAGTACTTC. It codes for CASSVGQGFNPYEQYF.

The rearrangement uses TRBV29-1 and TRBJ1-1; D is unclear. Trimming removed 8 bases at V and 0 bases at J, with 13 bases between. Germline V lookup: CDR1 SQVTM, CDR2 ANQGSEA. The length of the CDR3 is 13 residues. The CDR3 DNA sequence: TGCAGCCCGAAGACGGGGTTGAACACTGAAGCTTTCTTT. Its protein is CSPKTGLNTEAFF. The whole variable domain, remainder taken from reference TRBV29-1 and TRBJ1-1, is SAVISQKPSRDICQRGTSLTIQCQVDSQVTMMFWYRQQPGQSLTLIATANQGSEATYESGFVIDKFPISRPNLTFSTLTVSNMSPEDSSIYLCSPKTGLNTEAFFGQGTRLTVV.

The chain is built from TRBV28 and TRBJ1-2; D not resolved. The CDR3 loop spans 13 amino acids. V lost 6 bases to trimming and J lost 5 bases, with 13 bases between them. CDR1 and CDR2 (germline): MDHEN, SYDVKM. The CDR3 region has the DNA TGTGCCAGCAGGCTCGGTCCCGAGTATGGCTACACCTTC. Translated, it gives CASRLGPEYGYTF.

As regards this clonotype: A single base separates this from a much larger clone, so it may be a read error. J is TRBJ2-3 and V is TRBV18; D uncertain. This CDR3 has 11 amino acids. Germline V gene sequence: CDR1 KGHSH, CDR2 LQKENI. CDR3 sequence reads: CASSPSDAQYF. Written as DNA, the CDR3 is TGTGCCAGCTCACCATCAGATGCGCAGTATTTT.

This clonotype was counted only a few times. The V gene is TRBV11-2, the J gene TRBJ2-7; D not resolved. V was clipped by 5 bases and J by 4 bases, with 9 bases between them. In germline, CDR1 is SGHAT, CDR2 FQNNGV. CDR3 length: 12 residues. The CDR3 spells CASSPVGYEQYF. The CDR3, as DNA: TGTGCCAGCAGCCCCGTCGGGTACGAGCAGTACTTC.

The chain combines TRBV4-2 with TRBJ2-5; either TRBD1 or TRBD2 may supply D (5 bases each). V was shortened by 10 bases and J by 9 bases, with 33 bases between the two germline ends. Germline CDR1 reads LGHNA; CDR2 reads YNFKEQ. CDR3 size: 17 residues. CDR3 residues: CAMGPGLLCWGQRAQYF. The CDR3 DNA is TGTGCCATGGGCCCCGGGCTCCTCTGCTGGGGCCAGAGGGCCCAGTACTTC.

This chain joins TRBV2 and TRBJ2-2; perhaps TRBD1 as D (5 bases). The CDR3 has 13 amino acids. Germline CDR1 reads SNHLY; CDR2 reads FYNNEI. Trimming cost V 5 bases and J 4 bases, with 8 bases left between them. CDR3 sequence (DNA): TGTGCCAGCAGTTTACAGGTCACCGGGGAGCTGTTTTTT. Its translation is CASSLQVTGELFF.

This clonotype occurred many times. The genes are TRBV14 and TRBJ1-1; no definite D call. Trimming took 2 bases from V and 1 from J, leaving 5 bases between them. The germline V gene encodes CDR1 SGHDN and CDR2 FVKESK. The CDR3 contains 13 residues. The CDR3 reads CASSQLGNTEAFF. In DNA form, the CDR3 reads TGTGCCAGCAGCCAATTGGGGAACACTGAAGCTTTCTTT. The full variable domain, in which reference TRBV14 and TRBJ1-1 provide the parts outside the CDR3, is EAGVTQFPSHSVIEKGQTVTLRCDPISGHDNLYWYRRVMGKEIKFLLHFVKESKQDESGMPNNRFLAERTGGTYSTLKVQPAELEDSGVYFCASSQLGNTEAFFGQGTRLTVV.

The rearrangement uses TRBV5-1 and TRBJ1-5, with D possibly TRBD1 on 5 matching bases. V lost 5 bases and J lost 4, with 13 bases in between. This CDR3 has 14 amino acids. The germline CDR1 and CDR2 sequences are SGHRS and YFSETQ. The CDR3 region has the DNA TGCGCCAGCAGTCGGGACGGGCAAAATCAGCCCCAGCATTTT. This translates into CASSRDGQNQPQHF.

This clonotype was found a few times. V usage is TRBV2 and J usage is TRBJ1-3; D unclear. The germline CDR1 and CDR2 sequences are SNHLY and FYNNEI. This CDR3 spans 11 amino acids. Trimming removed 7 bases from V and 4 bases from J, with 5 bases in between. CDR3 residues: CASTLGNTIYF. The CDR3 DNA sequence: TGTGCCAGCACTCTGGGAAACACCATATATTTT.

The chain employs TRBV28 and TRBJ2-7; 7 bases fit TRBD1. The CDR3 runs to 15 residues. The J segment lost 2 bases and the V segment lost 8 bases, leaving 12 bases of the junction unmatched. Germline CDR1 MDHEN, CDR2 SYDVKM. DNA for the CDR3: TGTGCCAGCGGAAAAACAGGGGATTGGGCCTACGAGCAGTACGTC. Translating it yields CASGKTGDWAYEQYV.

The rearrangement links TRBV29-1 to TRBJ2-1; D may be TRBD2 (5 bases). Trimming cost V 5 bases and J 8 bases, with 16 bases left between them. The CDR3 has 13 residues. From germline, CDR1 is SQVTM and CDR2 ANQGSEA. CDR3 sequence: CSVLLARKDEQFF. The CDR3 region has the DNA TGCAGCGTTCTCCTAGCTCGGAAGGATGAGCAGTTCTTC.

The J gene is TRBJ1-2, the V gene TRBV28; no firm D call. This CDR3 has 15 residues. Trimming cost V 2 bases and J 0 bases, with 10 bases left between them. CDR1 and CDR2 (germline): MDHEN, SYDVKM. In nucleotides, the CDR3 is TGTGCCAGCAGTTTACTAGCAGCTTCTAACTATGGCTACACCTTC. It translates to CASSLLAASNYGYTF.

There are a few counts of this clonotype. The rearrangement uses TRBV6-2 or TRBV6-3 and TRBJ1-1; TRBD1 is a possible D gene (5 bases). In germline, CDR1 is MNHEY, CDR2 SVGEGT. This CDR3 has 13 amino acids. V lost 7 bases, J lost 6 bases, and 15 bases lay in between. The CDR3 sequence is CASIKGWEAEAFF. The CDR3 nucleotides read TGTGCCAGCATCAAGGGGTGGGAGGCTGAAGCTTTCTTT.

This sequence joins TRBV7-2 and TRBJ2-7; D remains unclear. This CDR3 has 14 amino acids. Germline CDR1 and CDR2: SGHTA and FQGNSA. V was pared by 5 bases and J by 2 bases, with 13 bases between. The CDR3 nucleotides read TGTGCCAGCAGCCCGACCCGCAGACCCTACGAGCAGTACTTC. Protein: CASSPTRRPYEQYF. Drawing the rest from reference TRBV7-2 and TRBJ2-7, the complete variable domain is GAGVSQSPSNKVTEKGKDVELRCDPISGHTALYWYRQSLGQGLEFLIYFQGNSAPDKSGLPSDRFSAERTGGSVSTLTIQRTQQEDSAVYLCASSPTRRPYEQYFGPGTRLTVT.